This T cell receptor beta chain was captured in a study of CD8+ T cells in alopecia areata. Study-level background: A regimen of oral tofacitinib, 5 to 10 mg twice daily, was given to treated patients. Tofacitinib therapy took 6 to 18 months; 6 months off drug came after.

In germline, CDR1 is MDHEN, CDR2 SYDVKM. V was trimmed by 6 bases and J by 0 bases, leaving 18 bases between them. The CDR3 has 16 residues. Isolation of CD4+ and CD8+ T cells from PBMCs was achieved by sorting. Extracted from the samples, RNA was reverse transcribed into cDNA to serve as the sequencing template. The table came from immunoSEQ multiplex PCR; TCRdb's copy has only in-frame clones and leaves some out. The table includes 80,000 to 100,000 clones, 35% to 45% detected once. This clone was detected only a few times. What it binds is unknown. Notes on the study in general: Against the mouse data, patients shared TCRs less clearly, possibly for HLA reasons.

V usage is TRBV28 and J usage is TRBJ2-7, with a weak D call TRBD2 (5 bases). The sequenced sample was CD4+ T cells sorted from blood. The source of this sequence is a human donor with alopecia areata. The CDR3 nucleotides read TGTGCCAGCAGAGTTCACCAACCTGGGAGCTCCTACGAGCAGTACTTC. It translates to CASRVHQPGSSYEQYF.